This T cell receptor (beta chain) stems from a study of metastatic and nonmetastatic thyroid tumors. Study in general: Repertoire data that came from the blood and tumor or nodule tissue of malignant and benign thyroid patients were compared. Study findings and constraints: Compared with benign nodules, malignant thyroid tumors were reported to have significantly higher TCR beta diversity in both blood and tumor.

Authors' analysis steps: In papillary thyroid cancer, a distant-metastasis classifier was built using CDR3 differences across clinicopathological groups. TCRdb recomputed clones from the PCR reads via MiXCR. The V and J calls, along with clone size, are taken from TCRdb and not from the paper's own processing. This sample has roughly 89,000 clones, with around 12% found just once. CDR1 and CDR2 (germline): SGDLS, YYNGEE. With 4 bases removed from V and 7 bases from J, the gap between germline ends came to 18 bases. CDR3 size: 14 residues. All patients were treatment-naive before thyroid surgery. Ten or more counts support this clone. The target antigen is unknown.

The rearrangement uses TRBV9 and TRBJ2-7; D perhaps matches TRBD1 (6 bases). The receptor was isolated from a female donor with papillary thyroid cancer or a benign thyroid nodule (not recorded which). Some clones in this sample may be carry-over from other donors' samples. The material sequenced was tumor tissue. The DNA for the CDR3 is TGTGCCAGCAGCAAACAGGGCCTGGGGTTTGAGCAGTACTTC. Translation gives CASSKQGLGFEQYF. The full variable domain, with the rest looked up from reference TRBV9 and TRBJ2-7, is DSGVTQTPKHLITATGQRVTLRCSPRSGDLSVYWYQQSLDQGLQFLIQYYNGEERAKGNILERFSAQQFPDLHSELNLSSLELGDSALYFCASSKQGLGFEQYFGPGTRLTVT.